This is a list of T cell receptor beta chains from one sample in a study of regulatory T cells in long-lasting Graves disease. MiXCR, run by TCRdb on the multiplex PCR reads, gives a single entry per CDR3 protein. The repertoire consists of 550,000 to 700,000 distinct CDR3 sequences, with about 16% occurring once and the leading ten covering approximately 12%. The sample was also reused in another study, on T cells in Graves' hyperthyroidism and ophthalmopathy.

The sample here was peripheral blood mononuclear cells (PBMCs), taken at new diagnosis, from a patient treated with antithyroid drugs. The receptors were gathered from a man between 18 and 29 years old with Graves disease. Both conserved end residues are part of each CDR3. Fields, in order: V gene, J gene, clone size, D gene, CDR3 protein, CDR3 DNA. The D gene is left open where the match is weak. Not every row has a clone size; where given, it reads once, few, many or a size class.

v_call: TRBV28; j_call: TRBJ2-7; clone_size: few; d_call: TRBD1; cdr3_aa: CASSGTRTGVLNEQYF; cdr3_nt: TGTGCCAGCAGTGGGACAAGGACAGGGGTATTGAACGAGCAGTACTTC
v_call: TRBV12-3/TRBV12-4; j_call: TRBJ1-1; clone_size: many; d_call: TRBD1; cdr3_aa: CASSLGTGSRVAEAFF; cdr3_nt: TGTGCCAGCAGTTTAGGGACAGGGTCTAGAGTGGCTGAAGCTTTCTTT
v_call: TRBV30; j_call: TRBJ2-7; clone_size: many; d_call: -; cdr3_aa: CAWSEGGYEQYF; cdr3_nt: TGTGCCTGGAGTGAGGGGGGCTACGAGCAGTACTTC
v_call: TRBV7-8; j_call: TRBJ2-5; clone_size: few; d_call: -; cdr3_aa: CASSLVVGYQETQYF; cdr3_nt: TGTGCCAGCAGCTTAGTGGTGGGGTACCAAGAGACCCAGTACTTC
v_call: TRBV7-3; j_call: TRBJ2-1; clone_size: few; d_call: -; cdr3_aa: CASSLNYAFYNEQFF; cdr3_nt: TGTGCCAGCAGCTTAAACTACGCATTCTACAATGAGCAGTTCTTC
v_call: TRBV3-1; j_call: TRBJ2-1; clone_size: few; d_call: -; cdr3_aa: CASSQGVQGFDEQIF; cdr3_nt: TGTGCCAGCAGCCAAGGGGTACAGGGATTCGATGAGCAGATCTTC
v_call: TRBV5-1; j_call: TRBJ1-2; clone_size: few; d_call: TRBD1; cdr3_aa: CASSFRTGAYDYGYTF; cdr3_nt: TGCGCCAGCAGCTTCAGGACAGGGGCCTATGATTATGGCTACACCTTC
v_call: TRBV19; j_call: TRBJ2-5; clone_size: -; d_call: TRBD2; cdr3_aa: CASSPVSGPEGPETQYF; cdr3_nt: TGTGCCAGTAGTCCGGTTAGCGGGCCCGAGGGCCCAGAGACCCAGTACTTC
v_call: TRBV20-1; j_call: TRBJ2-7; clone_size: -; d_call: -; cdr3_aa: CSAPRAYEQYF; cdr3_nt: TGCAGTGCGCCTCGTGCCTACGAGCAGTACTTC
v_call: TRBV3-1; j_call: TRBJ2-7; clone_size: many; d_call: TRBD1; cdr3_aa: CASSQGTGGARDF; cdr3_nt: TGTGCCAGCAGCCAAGGGACAGGGGGCGCCAGGGACTTC
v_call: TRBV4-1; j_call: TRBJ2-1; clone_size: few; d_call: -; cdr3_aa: CASSPLGGAPGGEQFF; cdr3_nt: TGCGCCAGCAGCCCCCTCGGTGGGGCCCCGGGCGGTGAGCAGTTCTTC
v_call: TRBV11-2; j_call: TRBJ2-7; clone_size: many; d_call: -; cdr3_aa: CASSPGMFGSYEQYF; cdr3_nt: TGTGCCAGCAGCCCTGGCATGTTCGGTTCCTACGAGCAGTACTTC
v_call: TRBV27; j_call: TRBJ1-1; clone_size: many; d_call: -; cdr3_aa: CASRPGQRTNTEAFF; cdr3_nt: TGTGCCAGCAGACCGGGGCAGCGAACGAACACTGAAGCTTTCTTT
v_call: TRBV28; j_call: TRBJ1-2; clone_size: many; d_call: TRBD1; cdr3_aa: CASSTPGQGNYGYTF; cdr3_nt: TGTGCCAGCAGTACCCCCGGACAGGGGAACTATGGCTACACCTTC
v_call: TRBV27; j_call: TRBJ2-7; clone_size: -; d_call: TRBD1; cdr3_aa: CASATGGEQYF; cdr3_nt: TGTGCCAGCGCAACAGGGGGCGAGCAGTACTTC
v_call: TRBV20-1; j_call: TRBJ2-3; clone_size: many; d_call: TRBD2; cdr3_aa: CSASASGRSSTDTQYF; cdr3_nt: TGCAGTGCTAGTGCTAGCGGGAGATCGAGCACAGATACGCAGTATTTT
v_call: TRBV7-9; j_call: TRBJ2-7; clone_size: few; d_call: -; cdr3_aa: CASSLTKTVISSYEQYF; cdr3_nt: TGTGCCAGCAGCTTAACTAAGACTGTTATAAGCTCCTACGAGCAGTACTTC